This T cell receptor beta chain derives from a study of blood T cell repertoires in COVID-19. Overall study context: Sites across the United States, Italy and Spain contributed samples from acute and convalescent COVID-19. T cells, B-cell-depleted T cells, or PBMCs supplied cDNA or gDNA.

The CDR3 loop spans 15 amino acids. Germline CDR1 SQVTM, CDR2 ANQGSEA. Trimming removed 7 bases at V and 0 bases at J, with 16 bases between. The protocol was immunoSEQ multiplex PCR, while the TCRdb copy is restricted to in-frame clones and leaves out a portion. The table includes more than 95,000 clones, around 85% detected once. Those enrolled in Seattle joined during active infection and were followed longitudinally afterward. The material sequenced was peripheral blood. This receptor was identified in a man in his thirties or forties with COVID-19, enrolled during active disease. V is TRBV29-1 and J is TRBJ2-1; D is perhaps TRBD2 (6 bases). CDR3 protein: CSAFGDFSSYNEQFF. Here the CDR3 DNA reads TGCAGCGCTTTTGGGGACTTCAGCTCCTACAATGAGCAGTTCTTC.